Listed below are T cell receptor beta chains from one sample, sequenced in a study of PD-L1 blockade in urothelial cancer. Clones were sequenced by immunoSEQ multiplex PCR, and TCRdb holds only the in-frame ones, with some missing. The sample includes approximately 47,000 clones, approximately 81% seen only once; the top ten take approximately 8.8%. The sample consisted of PBMCs, taken around atezolizumab (anti-PD-L1) treatment. The source is a man between 65 and 79 years old with urothelial cancer. Both conserved end residues are part of each CDR3. A D gene is named only where the DNA matches it firmly. Some rows mark clone size as missing; the rest say once, few, many or name a class of expanded clone.

J gene: TRBJ2-7; V gene: TRBV28; D gene: .; clone size: few; CDR3 protein: CASSPRAGSYEQYF; CDR3 DNA: TGTGCCAGCAGTCCCCGAGCAGGGTCCTACGAGCAGTACTTC
J gene: TRBJ1-1; V gene: TRBV28; D gene: .; clone size: .; CDR3 protein: CASQNTEAFF; CDR3 DNA: TGTGCCAGCCAGAACACTGAAGCTTTCTTT
J gene: TRBJ2-7; V gene: TRBV29-1; D gene: .; clone size: once; CDR3 protein: CSVEQGYDEQYF; CDR3 DNA: TGCAGCGTAGAACAGGGATACGACGAGCAGTACTTC
J gene: TRBJ2-1; V gene: TRBV30; D gene: TRBD2; clone size: .; CDR3 protein: CAWSVGAGGDNEQFF; CDR3 DNA: TGTGCCTGGAGTGTGGGGGCGGGAGGGGACAATGAGCAGTTCTTC
J gene: TRBJ2-7; V gene: TRBV5-4; D gene: TRBD2; clone size: .; CDR3 protein: CASSLQTSGRSGYEQYF; CDR3 DNA: TGTGCCAGCAGCTTGCAGACTAGCGGGAGAAGTGGTTACGAGCAGTACTTC
J gene: TRBJ2-1; V gene: TRBV4-2; D gene: TRBD2; clone size: once; CDR3 protein: CASSLRTSRYNEQFF; CDR3 DNA: TGTGCCAGCAGCCTCAGGACTAGCCGATACAATGAGCAGTTCTTC
J gene: TRBJ1-1; V gene: TRBV5-8; D gene: .; clone size: .; CDR3 protein: CASSLLRLDNPNTEAFF; CDR3 DNA: TGTGCCAGCAGCTTACTCCGCCTTGACAACCCGAACACTGAAGCTTTCTTT
J gene: TRBJ2-2; V gene: TRBV4-1; D gene: .; clone size: .; CDR3 protein: CATSLWFQGTGELFF; CDR3 DNA: TGCGCCACCTCTTTGTGGTTTCAGGGCACCGGGGAGCTGTTTTTT
J gene: TRBJ2-5; V gene: TRBV2; D gene: .; clone size: .; CDR3 protein: CASSEGGEETQYF; CDR3 DNA: TGTGCCAGCAGTGAAGGGGGGGAAGAGACCCAGTACTTC
J gene: TRBJ2-2; V gene: TRBV12-5; D gene: .; clone size: .; CDR3 protein: CASGPTNTGELFF; CDR3 DNA: TGTGCTAGTGGACCGACAAACACCGGGGAGCTGTTTTTT
J gene: TRBJ2-5; V gene: TRBV2; D gene: .; clone size: .; CDR3 protein: CASSLRSAQETQYF; CDR3 DNA: TGTGCCAGCAGCCTCCGGAGTGCCCAAGAGACCCAGTACTTC
J gene: TRBJ2-1; V gene: TRBV5-4; D gene: .; clone size: .; CDR3 protein: CASSRYDNEQFF; CDR3 DNA: TGTGCCAGCAGCCGCTATGACAATGAGCAGTTCTTC
J gene: TRBJ1-5; V gene: TRBV21-1; D gene: .; clone size: .; CDR3 protein: CASSKAVTGVRQPQHF; CDR3 DNA: TGTGCCAGCAGCAAAGCCGTGACAGGGGTCCGTCAGCCCCAGCATTTT
J gene: TRBJ1-1; V gene: TRBV5-1; D gene: TRBD1; clone size: few; CDR3 protein: CASSLNPGGTGTEAFF; CDR3 DNA: TGCGCCAGCAGCTTGAATCCCGGGGGGACAGGGACTGAAGCTTTCTTT
J gene: TRBJ2-1; V gene: TRBV18; D gene: .; clone size: .; CDR3 protein: CASSPMGAEQFF; CDR3 DNA: TGTGCCAGCTCCCCCATGGGAGCTGAGCAGTTCTTC
J gene: TRBJ2-3; V gene: TRBV6-5; D gene: TRBD2; clone size: .; CDR3 protein: CASTPSGVTDTQYF; CDR3 DNA: TGTGCCAGCACACCTAGCGGAGTCACAGATACGCAGTATTTT
J gene: TRBJ2-7; V gene: TRBV1; D gene: .; clone size: few; CDR3 protein: CTSSQERQGGSDEQYF; CDR3 DNA: TGCACCAGCAGCCAGGAGAGACAGGGGGGATCGGACGAGCAGTACTTC
J gene: TRBJ2-7; V gene: TRBV7-2; D gene: .; clone size: once; CDR3 protein: CASSPDSSRYEQYF; CDR3 DNA: TGTGCCAGCAGCCCGGACTCGTCGCGCTACGAGCAGTACTTC
J gene: TRBJ1-1; V gene: TRBV5-4; D gene: .; clone size: .; CDR3 protein: CASRVGTEAFF; CDR3 DNA: TGTGCCAGCAGGGTCGGGACTGAAGCTTTCTTT
J gene: TRBJ2-1; V gene: TRBV27; D gene: TRBD2; clone size: .; CDR3 protein: CASSLWGTINEQFF; CDR3 DNA: TGTGCCAGCAGTTTATGGGGGACTATCAATGAGCAGTTCTTC
J gene: TRBJ2-1; V gene: TRBV28; D gene: TRBD2; clone size: .; CDR3 protein: CASTGTRSVFF; CDR3 DNA: TGTGCCAGCACAGGGACTAGATCGGTGTTCTTC
J gene: TRBJ1-4; V gene: TRBV29-1; D gene: .; clone size: .; CDR3 protein: CSVTTGTLNEKLFF; CDR3 DNA: TGCAGCGTTACTACAGGGACCTTAAATGAAAAACTGTTTTTT
J gene: TRBJ2-2; V gene: TRBV10-1; D gene: .; clone size: few; CDR3 protein: CASTPYRAGGELFF; CDR3 DNA: TGCGCCAGCACGCCGTACAGGGCGGGCGGGGAGCTGTTTTTT
J gene: TRBJ2-1; V gene: TRBV19; D gene: .; clone size: few; CDR3 protein: CASSTGYNEQFF; CDR3 DNA: TGTGCCAGTAGTACAGGTTACAATGAGCAGTTCTTC